Listed below are T cell receptor beta chains from one sample, sequenced in a study of T cell changes during pregnancy in multiple sclerosis. The repertoire was sequenced with immunoSEQ multiplex PCR; TCRdb's copy has only in-frame clones and lacks some. Seen here are roughly 40,000 clones, around 94% observed once, and the top ten hold more than 1.5%. The source material was peripheral blood, sampled in the third trimester of pregnancy. These receptors were collected from a female donor with multiple sclerosis, enrolled in a pregnancy study. The CDR3 runs from the conserved cysteine through the conserved F or W. D genes are given only for firm matches. Where a row states a size, it is once, few, many or the class of an expanded clone; other rows omit it.

d_call	clone_size	j_call	v_call	cdr3_aa	cdr3_nt
TRBD1	few	TRBJ1-4	TRBV28	CASRPRDREREKLFF	TGTGCCAGCAGACCCCGGGACAGGGAGCGCGAAAAACTGTTTTTT
-	-	TRBJ1-2	TRBV28	CATKISGQNYGYTF	TGTGCCACTAAAATCAGCGGTCAGAACTATGGCTACACCTTC
TRBD1	-	TRBJ1-5	TRBV7-9	CASSRGGTEGNQPQHF	TGTGCCAGCAGCCGGGGGGGGACAGAGGGCAATCAGCCCCAGCATTTT
-	-	TRBJ2-5	TRBV5-1	CASSFDTRQETQYF	TGCGCCAGCAGCTTCGATACTAGACAAGAGACCCAGTACTTC
-	-	TRBJ1-5	TRBV30	CAWSSSRNQPQHF	TGTGCCTGGAGCTCCTCCAGGAATCAGCCCCAGCATTTT
-	-	TRBJ1-5	TRBV19	CASSIGDTNQPQHF	TGTGCCAGTAGTATAGGAGACACAAATCAGCCCCAGCATTTT
TRBD2	-	TRBJ2-7	TRBV15	CATSRAAGMNEQYF	TGTGCCACCAGCAGAGCAGCGGGAATGAACGAGCAGTACTTC
TRBD2	-	TRBJ2-3	TRBV14	CASSPLAGILDTQYF	TGTGCCAGCAGCCCCTTAGCGGGAATCCTAGATACGCAGTATTTT
TRBD1	-	TRBJ1-1	TRBV5-1	CASSPRTGGDAEAFF	TGCGCCAGCAGCCCCAGGACAGGGGGGGACGCTGAAGCTTTCTTT
TRBD1	-	TRBJ1-5	TRBV10-3	CAINRTGGPTGSNQPQHF	TGTGCCATCAATAGAACAGGGGGACCCACCGGAAGCAATCAGCCCCAGCATTTT
-	once	TRBJ2-3	TRBV18	CASSPQVAADTQYF	TGTGCCAGCTCACCACAGGTAGCGGCGGATACGCAGTATTTT